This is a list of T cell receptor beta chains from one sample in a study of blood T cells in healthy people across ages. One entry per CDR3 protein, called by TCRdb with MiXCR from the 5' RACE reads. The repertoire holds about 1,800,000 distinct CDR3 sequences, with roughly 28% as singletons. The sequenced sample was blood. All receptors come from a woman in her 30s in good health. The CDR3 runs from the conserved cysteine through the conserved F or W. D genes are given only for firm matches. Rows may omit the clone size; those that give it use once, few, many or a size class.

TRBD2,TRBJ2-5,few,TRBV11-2,TGTGCCAGCAGCTTAGTGGTTAGCGGGGGGTTAGAGACCCAGTACTTC,CASSLVVSGGLETQYF
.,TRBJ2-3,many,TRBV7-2,TGTGCCAGCTCAAGGGACGTAGGCACAGATACGCAGTATTTT,CASSRDVGTDTQYF
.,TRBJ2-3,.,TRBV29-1,TGCAGCGTTGAAGATCGTGATACGCAGTATTTT,CSVEDRDTQYF
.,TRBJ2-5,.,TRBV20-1,TGCAGTGCCCTCCTTAGGGTCGGGGAGACCCAGTACTTC,CSALLRVGETQYF
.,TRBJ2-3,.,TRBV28,TGTGCCAGCAGTTTGGTTCTGGACACAGATACGCAGTATTTT,CASSLVLDTDTQYF
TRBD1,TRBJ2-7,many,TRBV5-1,TGTGCCAGCAGCTCGGGACAGGGAGATGAGCAGTACTTC,CASSSGQGDEQYF
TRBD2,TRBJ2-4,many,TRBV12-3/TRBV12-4,TGTGCCAGCAGCTTTACTAGCGGGGGGGGAGTAGCCAAAAACATTCAGTACTTC,CASSFTSGGGVAKNIQYF
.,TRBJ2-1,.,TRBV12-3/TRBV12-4,TGTGCCAGCAGGTCCCAAACTGGGGACTCCTACAATGAGCAGTTCTTC,CASRSQTGDSYNEQFF
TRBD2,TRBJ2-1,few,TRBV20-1,TGCAGTGCAACGACTAGCGGGAGAACGCGCAATGAGCAGTTCTTC,CSATTSGRTRNEQFF
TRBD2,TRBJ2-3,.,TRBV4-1,TGCGCCAGCAGCCAGGAGGGACTAGCGGGCACAGATACGCAGTATTTT,CASSQEGLAGTDTQYF
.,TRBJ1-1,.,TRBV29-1,TGCAGCGTTGAGGACCCCTGGGGCACTGAAGCTTTCTTT,CSVEDPWGTEAFF
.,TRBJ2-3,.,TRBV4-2,TGTGCCAGCAGCCAAGAGCGGGGTTTTAGCACAGATACGCAGTATTTT,CASSQERGFSTDTQYF
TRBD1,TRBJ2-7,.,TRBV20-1,TGCAGTGTTTACCGGGACAGGGGAACCTACGAGCAGTACTTC,CSVYRDRGTYEQYF
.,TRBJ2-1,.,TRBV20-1,TGCAATGCTCCAGATTCCACACTAGTGGATGAGCAGTTCTTC,CNAPDSTLVDEQFF
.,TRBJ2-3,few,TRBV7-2,TGTGCCAGCAGCTCAACTCCGGGACTCAGCACAGATACGCAGTATTTT,CASSSTPGLSTDTQYF
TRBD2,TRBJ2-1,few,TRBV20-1,TGCAGTGCTAGAGAGGGGCTAGCGGGACCTAAGTTCTTC,CSAREGLAGPKFF
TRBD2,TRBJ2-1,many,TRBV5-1,TGTGCCAGCAGCTTGGGACTAGCGGACAATGAGCAGTTCTTC,CASSLGLADNEQFF
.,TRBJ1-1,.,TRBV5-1,TGCGCCAGCAGGGGGGTAGGAGCGAACACTGAAGCTTTCTTT,CASRGVGANTEAFF
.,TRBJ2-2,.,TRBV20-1,TGCAGTGTTAGAGACCCCGGTTGGGACGGAACCGGGGAGCTGTTTTTT,CSVRDPGWDGTGELFF
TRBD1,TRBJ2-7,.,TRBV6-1,TGTGCCAGCAGTGAGACAGGGGAGAGCGAGCAGTACTTC,CASSETGESEQYF
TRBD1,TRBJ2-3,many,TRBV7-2,TGTGCCAGCAGGGGACAGGGCAAAACTAGCACAGATACGCAGTATTTT,CASRGQGKTSTDTQYF
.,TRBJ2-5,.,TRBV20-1,TGCAGTGCTAGCGAGAGAGGATTCCCGAGACAGTCCTTACGGGAGCAGTACTTC,CSASERGFPRQSLREQYF
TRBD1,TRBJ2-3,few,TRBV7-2,TGTGCCAGCAGGCTTAATACGGGACAGGGGCCCCTAAATACGCAGTATTTT,CASRLNTGQGPLNTQYF
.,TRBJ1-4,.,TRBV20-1,TGCAGTGCTCAGGGTAATGAAAAACTGTTTTTT,CSAQGNEKLFF
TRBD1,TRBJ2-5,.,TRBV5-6,TGTGCCAGCAGCGTCACAGGGACAGGCAGGCAAGAGACCCAGTACTTC,CASSVTGTGRQETQYF
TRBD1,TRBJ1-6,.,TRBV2,TGTGCCAGGCCTCAGGGGGGGAATTCACCCCTCCACTTT,CARPQGGNSPLHF
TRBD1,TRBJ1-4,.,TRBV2,TGTGCCAGCAGCGGGTACAGGGGGACTAATGAAAAACTGTTTTTT,CASSGYRGTNEKLFF
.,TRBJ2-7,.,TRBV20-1,TGCAGTGCCCCGCTCCCGGGACGGGGTACGAGGGAGCAGTACTTC,CSAPLPGRGTREQYF
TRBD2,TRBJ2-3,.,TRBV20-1,TGCAGTGCTAGAGATGTTAGCGGGAGAGATACGCAGTATTTT,CSARDVSGRDTQYF
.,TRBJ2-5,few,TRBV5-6,TGTGCCACCAAACCGGGCGGGGATCAAGAGACCCAGTACTTC,CATKPGGDQETQYF
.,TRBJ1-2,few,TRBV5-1,TGCGCCAGCAGCTTGGGGGACCACCCGCAAGGCTACACCTTC,CASSLGDHPQGYTF
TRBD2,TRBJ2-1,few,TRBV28,TGTGCCAGCAGGACCGGGACTAGCGGGGGGGAGCAGTTCTTC,CASRTGTSGGEQFF
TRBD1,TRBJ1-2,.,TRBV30,TGTGCCTGGAGTGCGGGACAGGGGGCTGATGGCTACACCTTC,CAWSAGQGADGYTF
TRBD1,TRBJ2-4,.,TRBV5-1,TGCGCCAGCAGCTCTGACAGGGCCCCCAAAAACATTCAGTACTTC,CASSSDRAPKNIQYF
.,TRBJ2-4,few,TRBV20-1,TGCAGTGCTAGTGCCACCGGGACTGGGGGTGGCATTCAGTACTTC,CSASATGTGGGIQYF
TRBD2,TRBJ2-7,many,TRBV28,TGTGCCAGCAGGGGGACGACGGGGGGGGCTCGGGAGCAGTACTTC,CASRGTTGGAREQYF
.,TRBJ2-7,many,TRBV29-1,TGCAGCGTTGAGGTAGCGTGGGCCCCCGGCGAGCAGTACTTC,CSVEVAWAPGEQYF
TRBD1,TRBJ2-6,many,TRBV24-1,TGTGCCACCAGTCCCGGGACAGGGGGCCACGGGGCCAACGTCCTGACTTTC,CATSPGTGGHGANVLTF
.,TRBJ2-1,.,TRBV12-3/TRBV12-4,TGTGCCAGCGGTTTCGACCGGGGGCGGAATGAGCAGTTCTTC,CASGFDRGRNEQFF
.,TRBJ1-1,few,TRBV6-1,TGTGCCAGCACCCTGACGGGCATCGGCACTGAAGCTTTCTTT,CASTLTGIGTEAFF
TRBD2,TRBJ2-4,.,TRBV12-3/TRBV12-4,TGTGCCAGCAGTCCGGGACTAGCGGGGGGGCCAGGAGAGCAGTACTTC,CASSPGLAGGPGEQYF
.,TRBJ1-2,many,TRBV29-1,TGCAGCGTTGAAGCGGCAGGGGAAGGGTATGGCTACACCTTC,CSVEAAGEGYGYTF
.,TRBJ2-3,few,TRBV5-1,TGCGCCAGCATGTTGGGAGCAAACACAGATACGCAGTATTTT,CASMLGANTDTQYF
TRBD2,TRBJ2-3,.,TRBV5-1,TGCGCCAGCAACTTACGCACTAGCGGGAGCGCAGATACGCAGTATTTT,CASNLRTSGSADTQYF
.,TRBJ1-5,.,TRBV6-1,TGTGCCAGCAGTGAATGGCGGGGGAATAGCAATCAGCCCCAGCATTTT,CASSEWRGNSNQPQHF
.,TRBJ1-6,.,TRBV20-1,TGCAGTGCTAGTACGGGCCAGGTTAATTCACCCCTCCACTTT,CSASTGQVNSPLHF
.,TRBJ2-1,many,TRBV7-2,TGTGCCAGCAGCTTTCCGGGGTCCCTAGCTGGGAATGAGCAGTTCTTC,CASSFPGSLAGNEQFF
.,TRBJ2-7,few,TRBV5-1,TGCGCCAGCAGCACTAGTGGGGGGCGGGAGCAGTACTTC,CASSTSGGREQYF
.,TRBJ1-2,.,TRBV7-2,TGTGCCAGCAGCCCAACACAGATTGGCTACACCTTC,CASSPTQIGYTF
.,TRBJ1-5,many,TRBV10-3,TGTGCCATCAGTGCAGGGAATCAGCCCCAGCATTTT,CAISAGNQPQHF
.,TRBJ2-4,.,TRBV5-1,TGCGCCAGCAGCCCAGGGGGGGGCGGCAAAAACATTCAGTACTTC,CASSPGGGGKNIQYF
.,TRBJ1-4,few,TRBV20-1,TGCAGTGTGGTGGTGGCTAATGAAAAACTGTTTTTT,CSVVVANEKLFF
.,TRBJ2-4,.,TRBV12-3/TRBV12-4,TGTACCAGCGCCTGGGCGGGGACCCCCAAAAACATTCAGTACTTC,CTSAWAGTPKNIQYF
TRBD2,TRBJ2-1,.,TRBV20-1,TGCAGTGCTAGAATCCAAGGGAGGGGATACAATGAGCAGTTCTTC,CSARIQGRGYNEQFF
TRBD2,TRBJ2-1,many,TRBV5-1,TGCGCCAGCAGACTAGCGGGAGGGCCCTCGTACAATGAGCAGTTCTTC,CASRLAGGPSYNEQFF
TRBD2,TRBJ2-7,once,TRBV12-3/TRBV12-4,TGTGCCAGCAGTTTCCTAGCGGGTGGGGTTAATGAGCAGTACTTC,CASSFLAGGVNEQYF